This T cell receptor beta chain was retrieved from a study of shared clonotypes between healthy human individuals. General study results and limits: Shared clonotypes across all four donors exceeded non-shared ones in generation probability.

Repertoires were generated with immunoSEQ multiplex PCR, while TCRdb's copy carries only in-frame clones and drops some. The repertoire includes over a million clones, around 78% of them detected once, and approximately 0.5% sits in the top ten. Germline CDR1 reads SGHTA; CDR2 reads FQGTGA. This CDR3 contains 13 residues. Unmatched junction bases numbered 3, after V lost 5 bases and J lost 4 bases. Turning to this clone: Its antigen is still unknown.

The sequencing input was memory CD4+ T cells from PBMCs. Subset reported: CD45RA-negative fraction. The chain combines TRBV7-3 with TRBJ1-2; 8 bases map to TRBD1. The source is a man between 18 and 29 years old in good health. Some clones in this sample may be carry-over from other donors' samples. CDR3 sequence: CASSADRGYGYTF. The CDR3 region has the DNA TGTGCCAGCAGCGCCGACAGGGGCTATGGCTACACCTTC.